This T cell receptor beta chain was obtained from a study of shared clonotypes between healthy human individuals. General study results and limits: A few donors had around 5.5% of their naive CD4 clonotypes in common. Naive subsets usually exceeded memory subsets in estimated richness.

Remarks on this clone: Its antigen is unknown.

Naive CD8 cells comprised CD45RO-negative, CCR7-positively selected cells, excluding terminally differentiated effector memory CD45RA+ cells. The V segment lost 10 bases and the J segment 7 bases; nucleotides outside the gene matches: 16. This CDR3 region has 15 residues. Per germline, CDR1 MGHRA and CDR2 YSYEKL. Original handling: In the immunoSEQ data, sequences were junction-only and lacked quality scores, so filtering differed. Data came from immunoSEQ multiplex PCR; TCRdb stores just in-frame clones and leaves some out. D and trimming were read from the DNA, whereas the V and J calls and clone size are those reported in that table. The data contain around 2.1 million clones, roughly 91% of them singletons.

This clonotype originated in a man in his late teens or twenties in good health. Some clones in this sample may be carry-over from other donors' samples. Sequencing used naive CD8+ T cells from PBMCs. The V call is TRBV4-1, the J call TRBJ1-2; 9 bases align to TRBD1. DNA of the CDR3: TGCGCCACCGCCCAGCCGACAGGGGGAGCAGGTGGCTACACCTTC. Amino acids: CATAQPTGGAGGYTF.